Listed here are 30 T cell receptor beta chains from one sample, sequenced in a study of blood T cell repertoires in COVID-19. Sequencing used immunoSEQ multiplex PCR; TCRdb keeps in-frame clones, though not all of them. This table holds approximately 150,000 clones, roughly 90% found once. Specimen: peripheral blood. The source of these receptors is a woman aged 50 to 60 with acute or convalescent COVID-19.

This chain uses TRBV5-6 with TRBJ2-3, with 8 bases aligning to TRBD1. The junction had 6 bases not matched to a gene; V was cut back by 4 bases and J by 2 bases. This CDR3 is built from 15 residues. The germline V gene has CDR1 SGHDT and CDR2 YYEEEE. The CDR3 sequence is CASSKGTGYTDTQYF. In DNA form, the CDR3 reads TGTGCCAGCAGCAAAGGGACAGGTTACACAGATACGCAGTATTTT.

V usage is TRBV6-5 and J usage is TRBJ1-2; 9 bases fit TRBD1. The CDR3 sequence is 14 residues long. Trimming cost V 6 bases and J 2 bases; bases outside gene matches: 4. Germline assignment: CDR1 MNHEY and CDR2 SVGAGI. The CDR3 DNA follows: TGTGCCAGCAGACAGGGGGCGGAGAACTATGGCTACACCTTC. Translated, it gives CASRQGAENYGYTF.

The chain recombines TRBV11-2 with TRBJ2-1; tentatively, D is TRBD2 (6 bases). V was cut by 5 bases and J by 0 bases, with 11 bases left in between. This CDR3 spans 15 amino acids. The germline V gene has CDR1 SGHAT and CDR2 FQNNGV. The CDR3 bases are TGTGCCAGCAGCATACGGGGGAGCTCCTACAATGAGCAGTTCTTC. Residues: CASSIRGSSYNEQFF.

V is TRBV7-2 and J is TRBJ2-7; TRBD2 matches at 15 bases. CDR3 size: 19 residues. V shed 2 bases, J shed 5 bases, and the junction held 13 bases outside the gene matches. CDR1 is SGHTA, CDR2 FQGNSA, per germline. The CDR3 loop is CASSLRLIRTSGRADEQYF. CDR3 sequence (DNA): TGTGCCAGCAGCTTACGTCTCATAAGGACTAGCGGGAGGGCAGACGAGCAGTACTTC.

This chain joins TRBV25-1 and TRBJ2-7; 9 bases agree with TRBD1. V lost 1 base and J lost 5; bases outside the gene matches: 6. The CDR3 length is 15 residues. From germline, CDR1 is MGHDK and CDR2 SYGVNS. CDR3 nucleotides: TGTGCCAGCAGTGAATGGGGGACAGGGCGGAACGAGCAGTACTTC. It encodes CASSEWGTGRNEQYF.

CDR3 residues: CASSEFGGSANYGYTF. Here the CDR3 DNA reads TGTGCCAGCAGTGAATTCGGTGGCAGCGCTAACTATGGCTACACCTTC. The chain is built from TRBV25-1 and TRBJ1-2; D call uncertain. Germline CDR1 and CDR2: MGHDK and SYGVNS. V shed 1 base and J shed 0 bases, with 12 bases lying between them. The CDR3 loop spans 16 amino acids.

A single count supports this clone. V gene TRBV5-6 combines with J gene TRBJ1-2; 7 positions match TRBD1. J gave up 3 bases and V 5 bases, and 7 bases lay outside the gene matches. Germline lookup yields CDR1 SGHDT and CDR2 YYEEEE. The CDR3 is 14 amino acids. CDR3 nucleotides: TGTGCCAGCAGTTTTGACGGGACAGACTATGGCTACACCTTC. It specifies CASSFDGTDYGYTF.

The rearrangement links TRBV4-2 to TRBJ2-3; D is perhaps TRBD1 (6 bases). The CDR3 covers 15 residues. Germline CDR1 and CDR2: LGHNA and YNFKEQ. Between the trimmed V and J ends, which lost 4 bases and 2 bases, there was a span of 13 bases. The CDR3 here is CASSPQTGVTDTQYF. The CDR3 DNA reads TGTGCCAGCAGCCCCCAGACAGGAGTCACAGATACGCAGTATTTT.

This clone was detected only a few times. The chain uses TRBV11-2 and TRBJ2-7; TRBD1 is a possible D gene (7 bases). Deletions cut 5 bases from V and 1 base from J, with 12 bases between. CDR1 is SGHAT, CDR2 FQNNGV, per germline. CDR3 size: 14 residues. The DNA of the CDR3 is TGTGCCAGCAGCGGCGCGGGACAGTCCTACGAGCAGTACTTC. Residues: CASSGAGQSYEQYF.

V is TRBV7-9 and J is TRBJ2-2, with TRBD1 matching 7 bases. V was clipped by 1 base and J by 7 bases; unmatched bases: 6. Germline lookup yields CDR1 SEHNR and CDR2 FQNEAQ (reference sequence). There are 15 residues in the CDR3. CDR3 in amino acids: CASSLVLHRGGELFF. CDR3 coding DNA: TGTGCCAGCAGCTTAGTACTACACAGGGGCGGGGAGCTGTTTTTT.

V and J are TRBV5-1 and TRBJ2-2; 9 nucleotides align to TRBD1. Germline CDR1 and CDR2: SGHRS and YFSETQ. The CDR3 consists of 14 residues. V was clipped by 7 bases and J by 7 bases; unmatched bases: 8. As DNA, the CDR3 is TGCGCCAGCCGGGACAGGGAAAAGAACGGGGAGCTGTTTTTT. This codes for CASRDREKNGELFF.

About this clone: Other DNA sequences in the same sample also yield this CDR3. This rearrangement joins TRBV5-1 to TRBJ1-1; 7 bases line up with TRBD1. Germline CDR1 SGHRS, CDR2 YFSETQ. This CDR3 comprises 14 residues. The junction had 3 bases not matched to a gene; V was cut back by 1 base and J by 3 bases. The CDR3 nucleotides read TGCGCCAGCAGCTTGACAGGGGCGGACACTGAAGCTTTCTTT. This gives the protein CASSLTGADTEAFF.

The chain has TRBV11-3 and TRBJ2-1; possibly TRBD2 for D (6 bases). With 6 bases removed from V and 0 bases from J, the gap between germline ends came to 18 bases. Germline V gene sequence: CDR1 SGHNT, CDR2 YENEEA. The CDR3 totals 17 residues. The CDR3 here is CASSRRGSGNSYNEQFF. The CDR3 nucleotides are TGTGCCAGCAGTCGACGGGGTAGCGGCAACTCCTACAATGAGCAGTTCTTC.

The rearrangement joins TRBV5-1 to TRBJ2-3; D may be TRBD1 (6 bases). The V end was cut by 1 base, the J end by 3 bases, with 12 bases between. Germline V gene data show CDR1 as SGHRS and CDR2 as YFSETQ. CDR3 size: 15 residues. The CDR3 is CASSLSPRGTDTQYF. In DNA, the CDR3 is TGCGCCAGCAGCTTGTCTCCGAGGGGGACAGATACGCAGTATTTT.

The V and J genes are TRBV30 and TRBJ1-1, with D tentatively TRBD1 (5 bases). Trimming stripped 2 bases from V and 7 bases from J, with 11 bases between. Per the germline V gene, CDR1 is GTSNPN and CDR2 is SVGIG (reference sequence). The CDR3 has 12 amino acids. The CDR3 DNA follows: TGTGCCTGGAGTCGTCAGGGAGGTGAAGCTTTCTTT. Residues: CAWSRQGGEAFF. The variable domain in full, with the rest retrieved from reference TRBV30 and TRBJ1-1, is SQTIHQWPATLVQPVGSPLSLECTVEGTSNPNLYWYRQAAGRGLQLLFYSVGIGQISSEVPQNLSASRPQDRQFILSSKKLLLSDSGFYLCAWSRQGGEAFFGQGTRLTVV.

This chain links TRBV27 with TRBJ2-7; TRBD1 matches at 7 bases. The V gene end was trimmed by 4 bases and the J gene end by 2 bases; junction bases not matched to a gene: 8. This CDR3 has 15 amino acids. The V gene's germline CDR1 is MNHEY and CDR2 SMNVEV (reference sequence). The CDR3: CASSSTGFPAYEQYF. The CDR3 nucleotides read TGTGCCAGCAGTTCGACAGGGTTTCCCGCCTACGAGCAGTACTTC.

The CDR3 DNA sequence: TGTGCCACCAGTGATAGAGACAGGGCTCGGACCGGGGAGCTGTTTTTT. Its translation: CATSDRDRARTGELFF. V and J are TRBV24-1 and TRBJ2-2, with TRBD1 matching over 7 bases. V shed 3 bases, J shed 5 bases, and the junction held 8 bases outside the gene matches. Germline V lookup: CDR1 KGHDR, CDR2 SFDVKD. This CDR3 region has 16 residues.

This clone was seen a handful of times. V is TRBV9 and J is TRBJ1-6, with 8 bases matching TRBD1. CDR1 and CDR2 from the germline V gene are SGDLS and YYNGEE. Unmatched junction bases numbered 5, after V lost 4 bases and J lost 8 bases. The CDR3 spans 14 residues. CDR3 residues: CASSLGQGHSPLHF. The CDR3 DNA sequence: TGTGCCAGCAGCCTCGGACAGGGTCATTCACCCCTCCACTTT.

CDR3 region: CASSRTGPSTDTQYF. The CDR3 region has the DNA TGTGCCAGTAGTCGGACAGGCCCTAGCACAGATACGCAGTATTTT. V and J are TRBV19 and TRBJ2-3; 7 bases map to TRBD1. This CDR3 comprises 15 residues. Unmatched junction bases numbered 5, after V lost 5 bases and J lost 0 bases. The germline gives CDR1 LNHDA, CDR2 SQIVND (reference sequence).

The chain links TRBV6-5 to TRBJ2-7; D is perhaps TRBD1 (6 bases). CDR1 and CDR2 from the germline V gene are MNHEY and SVGAGI. V lost 1 base to trimming and J lost 5 bases, with 12 bases between them. CDR3 length: 14 residues. The CDR3 nucleotides read TGTGCCAGCAGTTACTACCAGGGGACCCACGAGCAGTACTTC. This sequence encodes CASSYYQGTHEQYF.

This clone came up a few times. The rearrangement joins TRBV19 to TRBJ1-5; 9 bases align to TRBD1. Trimming removed 7 bases from V and 6 bases from J; junction bases left unmatched: 7. CDR3 length: 14 residues. Germline CDR1 is LNHDA and CDR2 is SQIVND (reference sequence). The CDR3 loop is CASTPGQGFQPQHF. The CDR3 DNA sequence: TGTGCCAGTACCCCGGGACAGGGTTTTCAGCCCCAGCATTTT.

The chain is built from TRBV10-3 and TRBJ2-1; 10 bases agree with TRBD2. Per the germline V gene, CDR1 is ENHRY and CDR2 is SYGVKD. This CDR3 has 15 amino acids. V was pared by 7 bases and J by 4 bases, with 7 bases of the junction left unmatched. The CDR3 is CAITFGLADYNEQFF. The CDR3 nucleotides read TGTGCCATCACCTTCGGACTAGCGGATTACAATGAGCAGTTCTTC.

The chain links TRBV19 to TRBJ2-7; tentative D call: TRBD1 (5 bases). Germline loops: CDR1 LNHDA, CDR2 SQIVND (reference sequence). The CDR3 is 14 residues long. V shed 4 bases and J shed 1 base, with 11 bases lying between them. This CDR3 is CASSTETVSYEQYF. The CDR3 bases are TGTGCCAGTAGTACGGAGACAGTTTCCTACGAGCAGTACTTC.

This rearrangement joins TRBV20-1 to TRBJ2-1, with D unresolved. Looked up from germline, CDR1 is DFQATT and CDR2 is SNEGSKA (reference sequence). Trimming left V 6 bases short and J 7 bases short, with 10 bases between. The CDR3 covers 11 residues. CDR3 sequence: CSARRLNEQFF. The CDR3 DNA reads TGCAGTGCGCGGCGACTGAATGAGCAGTTCTTC.

The chain employs TRBV5-1 and TRBJ1-1; D may be TRBD1 (5 bases). The V gene's germline CDR1 is SGHRS and CDR2 YFSETQ. V lost 3 bases and J 0 bases, leaving 9 bases between the germline ends. CDR3 length: 14 residues. Written as DNA, the CDR3 is TGCGCCAGCAGCTGGGGACTGCTGAACACTGAAGCTTTCTTT. It yields the protein CASSWGLLNTEAFF.

The V gene is TRBV19, the J gene TRBJ1-5; maybe TRBD1 (6 bases). CDR1 LNHDA and CDR2 SQIVND come from the germline V gene (reference sequence). The CDR3 loop spans 14 amino acids. V gave up 6 bases and J gave up 4 bases, with 13 bases separating them. The chain's CDR3 is CASRAIQGNQPQHF. Here the CDR3 DNA reads TGTGCCAGTAGGGCTATTCAGGGGAATCAGCCCCAGCATTTT.

This clone has just one count. The CDR3 loop is CASSPGAGGDNEQFF. CDR3 bases: TGCGCCAGCAGCCCCGGAGCGGGGGGGGACAATGAGCAGTTCTTC. The chain combines TRBV5-1 with TRBJ2-1; 10 bases are shared with TRBD2. Germline loops: CDR1 SGHRS, CDR2 YFSETQ. The CDR3 totals 15 residues. Trimming cost V 4 bases and J 5 bases; bases outside gene matches: 6.

V and J are TRBV27 and TRBJ2-1, with 10 bases lining up with TRBD2. Trimming removed 4 bases from V and 8 bases from J; junction bases left unmatched: 8. This CDR3 is built from 15 residues. Germline CDR1 is MNHEY and CDR2 is SMNVEV (reference sequence). DNA of the CDR3: TGTGCCAGCAGTTCCGGGACTAGCGAGTTGGATGAGCAGTTCTTC. Amino acid sequence: CASSSGTSELDEQFF.

This chain links TRBV15 with TRBJ2-7, with 7 positions matching TRBD1. With 7 bases clipped from V and 6 bases from J, the junction kept 6 bases outside the gene matches. The germline V gene encodes CDR1 LNHNV and CDR2 YYDKDF (reference sequence). The CDR3 is 12 residues long. DNA of the CDR3: TGTGCCACCACGGGACAGCTTTCCGAGCAGTACTTC. Residues: CATTGQLSEQYF.

The V and J genes are TRBV4-2 and TRBJ2-4, with D possibly being TRBD2 (7 bases). Germline V lookup: CDR1 LGHNA, CDR2 YNFKEQ. V was shortened by 1 base and J by 8 bases, with 18 bases between the two germline ends. The CDR3 totals 16 residues. Here the CDR3 reads CASSQVGRGAGDIQYF. The CDR3 coding sequence is TGTGCCAGCAGCCAAGTGGGTCGGGGGGCCGGAGACATTCAGTACTTC.